The 5 T cell receptor beta chains presented below share a single source sample, sequenced in a study of spatial heterogeneity in lung cancer. Study-wide results and caveats: Tumoral mutation counts were tracked by counts of expanded intratumoral alpha and beta TCRs.

TCRdb ran MiXCR on the 5' RACE reads and lists one entry per CDR3 protein. The table includes about 6,000 distinct CDR3 sequences, approximately 8.5% detected once. No antigen has been identified for these receptors. The time point is: sample taken at primary tumor resection. The specimen comprised lung tumor tissue, sampled at surgery. The receptors shown here come from a female donor with early-stage non-small cell lung cancer.

Within the sample, this clonotype is medium-sized (0.01 to 0.1%). V gene TRBV7-2 combines with J gene TRBJ1-2; D not resolved. This CDR3 is built from 14 residues. Germline CDR1 reads SGHTA; CDR2 reads FQGNSA. The V end was cut by 2 bases, the J end by 2 bases, with 9 bases between. This CDR3 is CASSLTRANYGYTF. CDR3 bases: TGTGCCAGCAGCTTAACACGAGCGAACTATGGCTACACCTTC.

This clonotype was counted between two and nine times. The V call is TRBV13, the J call TRBJ2-4; perhaps D is TRBD1 or TRBD2 (5 bases each). Trimming shortened V by 1 base and J by 7 bases, and 8 bases separated the two germline ends. The CDR3 is made up of 13 amino acids. Germline values: CDR1 PRHDT, CDR2 FYEKMQ (reference sequence). The CDR3 DNA reads as TGTGCCAGCAGCTTAGTATGGGGGAACATTCAGTACTTC. Residues: CASSLVWGNIQYF.

This clonotype occurred many times. V usage is TRBV11-2 and J usage is TRBJ1-1; D remains ambiguous. Germline V gene lookup returns CDR1 SGHAT and CDR2 FQNNGV. The ends were cut back, 5 bases at V and 4 bases at J, with 17 bases in the middle. The CDR3 length is 15 residues. The CDR3 nucleotides are TGTGCCAGCAGCCCGGATTCGAATTATGGCACTGAAGCTTTCTTT. Residues: CASSPDSNYGTEAFF.

This clonotype was found a few times. The genes are TRBV12-3 or TRBV12-4 and TRBJ1-3, with D tentatively TRBD1 (5 bases). CDR3 length: 16 amino acids. Deletions cut 3 bases from V and 5 bases from J, with 17 bases between. CDR3 protein: CASSLMKGTGRNTIYF. CDR3 nucleotides: TGTGCCAGCAGTTTGATGAAGGGGACTGGCAGAAACACCATATATTTT.

By sample share, this clonotype is medium-sized. V is TRBV5-1 and J is TRBJ1-2; TRBD1 matches 8 bases. Germline CDR1 reads SGHRS; CDR2 reads YFSETQ. The CDR3 spans 13 residues. V dropped 3 bases and J dropped 8; count of bases not matched to a gene: 6. The CDR3 coding sequence is TGCGCCAGCAGCTCTGACAGGGGAGAAGGCTACACCTTC. This codes for CASSSDRGEGYTF. The whole variable domain, filled in from reference TRBV5-1 and TRBJ1-2, reads KAGVTQTPRYLIKTRGQQVTLSCSPISGHRSVSWYQQTPGQGLQFLFEYFSETQRNKGNFPGRFSGRQFSNSRSEMNVSTLELGDSALYLCASSSDRGEGYTFGSGTRLTVV.